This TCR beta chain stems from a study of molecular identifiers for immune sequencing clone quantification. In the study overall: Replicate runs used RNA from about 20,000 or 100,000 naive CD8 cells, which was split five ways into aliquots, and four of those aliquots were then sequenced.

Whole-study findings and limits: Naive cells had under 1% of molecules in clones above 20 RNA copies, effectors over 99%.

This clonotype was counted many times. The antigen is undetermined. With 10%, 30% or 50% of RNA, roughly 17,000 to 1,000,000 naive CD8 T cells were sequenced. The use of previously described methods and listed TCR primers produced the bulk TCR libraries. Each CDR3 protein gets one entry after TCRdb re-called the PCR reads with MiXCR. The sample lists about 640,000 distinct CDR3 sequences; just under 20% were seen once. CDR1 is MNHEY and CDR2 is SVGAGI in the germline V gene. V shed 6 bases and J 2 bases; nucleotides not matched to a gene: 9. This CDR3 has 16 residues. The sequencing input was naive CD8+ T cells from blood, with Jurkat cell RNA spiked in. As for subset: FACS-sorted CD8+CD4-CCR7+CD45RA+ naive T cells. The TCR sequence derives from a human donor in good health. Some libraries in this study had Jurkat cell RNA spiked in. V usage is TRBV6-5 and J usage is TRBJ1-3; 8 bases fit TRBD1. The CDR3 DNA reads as TGTGCCAGCAGCCAGACACAGGGGGTAGCTGGAAACACCATATATTTT. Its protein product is CASSQTQGVAGNTIYF.